This T cell receptor (beta chain) was sequenced during a study of T cells in Graves' hyperthyroidism and ophthalmopathy. There are 15 residues in the CDR3. Trimming left V 3 bases short and J 7 bases short, with 16 bases between. Germline lookup yields CDR1 SEHNR and CDR2 FQNEAQ (reference sequence). The sample holds a few counts of this clonotype. Amplification targeted TCR beta CDR3 regions from RNA transcripts. When the TCR CDR3 underwent first-round RT-PCR, the HTBI primer set was used. TCRdb itself ran the multiplex PCR reads through MiXCR, one entry per CDR3 protein. The data contain some 500,000 distinct CDR3 sequences, roughly 15% of them singletons.

This TCR was sampled from a woman younger than 45 with Graves' ophthalmopathy. Sequenced input: blood. The chain recombines TRBV7-9 with TRBJ1-5; D is undetermined. The CDR3 here is CASSFWVTSDQPQHF. The CDR3 DNA is TGTGCCAGCAGCTTTTGGGTGACCTCAGACCAGCCCCAGCATTTT.